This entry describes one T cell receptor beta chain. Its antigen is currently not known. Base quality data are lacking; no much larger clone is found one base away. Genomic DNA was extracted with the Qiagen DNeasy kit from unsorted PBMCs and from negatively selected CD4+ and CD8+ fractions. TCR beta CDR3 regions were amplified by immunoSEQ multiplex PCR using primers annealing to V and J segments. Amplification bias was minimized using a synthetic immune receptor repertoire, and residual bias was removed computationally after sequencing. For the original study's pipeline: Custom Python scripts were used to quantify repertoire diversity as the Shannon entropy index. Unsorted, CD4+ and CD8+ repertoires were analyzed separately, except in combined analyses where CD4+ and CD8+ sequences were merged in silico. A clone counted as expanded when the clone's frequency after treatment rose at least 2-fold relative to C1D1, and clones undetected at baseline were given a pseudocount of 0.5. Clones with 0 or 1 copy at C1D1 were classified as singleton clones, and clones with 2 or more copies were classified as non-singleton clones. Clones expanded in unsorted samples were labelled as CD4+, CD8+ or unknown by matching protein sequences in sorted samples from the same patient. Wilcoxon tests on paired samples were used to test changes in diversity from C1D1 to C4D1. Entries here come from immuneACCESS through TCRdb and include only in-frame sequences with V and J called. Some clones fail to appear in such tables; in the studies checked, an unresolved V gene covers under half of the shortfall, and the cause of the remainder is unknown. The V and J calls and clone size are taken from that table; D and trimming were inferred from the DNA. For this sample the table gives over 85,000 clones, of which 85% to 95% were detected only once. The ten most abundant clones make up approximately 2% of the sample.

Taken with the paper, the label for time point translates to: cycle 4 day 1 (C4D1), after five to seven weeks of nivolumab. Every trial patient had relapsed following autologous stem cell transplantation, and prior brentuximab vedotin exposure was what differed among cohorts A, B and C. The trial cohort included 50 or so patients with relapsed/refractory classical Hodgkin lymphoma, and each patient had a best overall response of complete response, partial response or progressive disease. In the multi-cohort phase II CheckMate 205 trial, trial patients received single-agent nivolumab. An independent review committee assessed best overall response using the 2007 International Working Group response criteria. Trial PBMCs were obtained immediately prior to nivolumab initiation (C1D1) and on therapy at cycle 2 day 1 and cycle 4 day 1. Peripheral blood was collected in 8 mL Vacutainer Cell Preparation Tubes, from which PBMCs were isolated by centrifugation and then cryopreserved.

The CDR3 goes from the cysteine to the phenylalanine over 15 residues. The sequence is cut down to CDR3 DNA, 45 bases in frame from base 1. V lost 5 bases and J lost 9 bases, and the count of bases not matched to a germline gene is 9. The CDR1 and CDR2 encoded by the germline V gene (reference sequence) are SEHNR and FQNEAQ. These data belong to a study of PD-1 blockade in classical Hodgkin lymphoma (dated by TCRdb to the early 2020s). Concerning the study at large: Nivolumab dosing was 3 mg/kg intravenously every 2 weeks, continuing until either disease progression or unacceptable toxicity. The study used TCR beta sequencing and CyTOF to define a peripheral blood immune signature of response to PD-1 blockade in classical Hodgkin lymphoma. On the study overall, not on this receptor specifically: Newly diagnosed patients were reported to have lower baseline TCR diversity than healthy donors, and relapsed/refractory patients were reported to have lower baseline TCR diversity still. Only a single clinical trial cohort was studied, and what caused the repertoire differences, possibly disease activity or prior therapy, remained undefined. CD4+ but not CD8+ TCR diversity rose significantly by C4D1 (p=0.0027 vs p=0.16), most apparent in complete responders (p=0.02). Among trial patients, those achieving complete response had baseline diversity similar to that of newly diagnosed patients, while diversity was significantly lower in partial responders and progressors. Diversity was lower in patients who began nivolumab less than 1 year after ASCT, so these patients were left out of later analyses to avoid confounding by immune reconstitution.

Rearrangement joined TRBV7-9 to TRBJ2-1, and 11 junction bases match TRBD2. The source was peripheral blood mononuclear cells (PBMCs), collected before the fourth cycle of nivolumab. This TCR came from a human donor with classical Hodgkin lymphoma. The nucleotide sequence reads TGTGCCAGCAGCATAACTAGCGGGAGCATCGGTGAGCAGTTCTTC. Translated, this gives CASSITSGSIGEQFF.